Here is one T cell receptor beta chain with its context. The record originates from a study of cytomegalovirus exposure and HLA in healthy donors. The PCR ran on 60 Vbeta and 13 Jbeta primers. Data came from immunoSEQ multiplex PCR; TCRdb stores just in-frame clones and leaves some out. The sample comprises about 190,000 clones, 77% of which are singletons, and roughly 2.1% rests with the top ten. CDR1 SNHLY and CDR2 FYNNEI come from the germline V gene. The V end lost 6 bases, the J end lost 7 bases, and 13 bases lay between the germline ends. This CDR3 is 13 amino acids long. The sequenced sample was PBMCs. V is TRBV2 and J is TRBJ2-4; a possible D gene is TRBD2 (7 bases). This receptor was obtained from a woman aged 25 to 39 in good health and CMV-seropositive. As DNA, the CDR3 is TGTGCCAGCAGGATACAGGGAGGGAACATTCAGTACTTC. It codes for CASRIQGGNIQYF.